At least ten counts were recorded for the clone carrying this T cell receptor beta chain. The antigen is unknown. The sample comes from a study of Graves' ophthalmopathy and Graves' hyperthyroidism. Study details: Peripheral blood samples were taken at initial diagnosis, before any treatment.

General study points: Ophthalmopathy versus stable hyperthyroidism: 13-signature model gave 85% to 90% sensitivity, roughly 81% specificity. Most thyroid clonotypes expanded beyond 0.001 frequency were also found in blood.

RNA transcripts yielded amplified TCR beta CDR3 regions. Second-round multiplex PCR came after first-round RT-PCR with HTBI primers. TCRdb ran MiXCR on the multiplex PCR reads and lists one entry per CDR3 protein. The sample lists approximately 480,000 distinct CDR3 sequences, under 15% seen once, with approximately 9.8% in the top ten. The evidence that diagnosis relied on was clinical symptoms, serum thyroxine, TRAb, thyroid ultrasound and orbital computed tomography. The TCR originated in a woman in her 30s with Graves' ophthalmopathy. Sequencing was carried out using blood.

The CDR3 sequence is CSARVSNQPQHF. DNA for the CDR3: TGCAGTGCTAGAGTTAGCAATCAGCCCCAGCATTTT. V and J are TRBV20-1 and TRBJ1-5, with D uncertain. This CDR3 comprises 12 residues. Per germline, CDR1 DFQATT and CDR2 SNEGSKA (reference sequence). V was trimmed by 1 base and J by 0 bases, leaving 1 base between them.